The source of this T cell receptor beta chain is a study of identical twins. TCRdb reprocessed the 5' RACE reads via MiXCR and lists one record per CDR3 protein. The table includes 310,000 or so distinct CDR3 sequences, 8.5% to 9.5% detected once. Broader study findings: With beta out-of-frame sequences, excess sharing by twins was weaker.

Only healthy Caucasians were included as donors. The CDR3 has 15 residues. The V and J ends lost 3 bases and 2 bases respectively, with 13 bases between them. The germline CDR1 and CDR2 sequences are SEHNR and FQNEAQ (reference sequence). This clonotype has at least ten counts. Its target is not known. The same specimen was also included in a second study, on yellow fever vaccine responses in identical twins. That study reports: Reports say the vaccine T cell response in twins looked partly convergent and partly personalized.

This clonotype originated in a woman in her late teens or twenties in good health. The chain has TRBV7-9 and TRBJ2-5; D is possibly TRBD2 (5 bases). Material: CD8+ T cells sorted from blood. Here the CDR3 DNA reads TGTGCCAGCAGCTTCGTAGGACGGGAACAAGAGACCCAGTACTTC. It translates to CASSFVGREQETQYF.